A single sample is the source of the 25 T cell receptor beta chains below, sequenced in a study of early stage breast cancer tumors. This table comes from immunoSEQ multiplex PCR, and its TCRdb copy is limited to in-frame clones, with some not included. This sample has tens of thousands of clones, with approximately 79% found just once. The sequenced sample consisted of blood. The source is a person between 60 and 70 years old with breast cancer.

This chain links TRBV19 with TRBJ2-7; D ambiguous. CDR1 and CDR2 from the germline V gene are LNHDA and SQIVND (reference sequence). The CDR3 sequence is 12 residues long. V was clipped by 7 bases and J by 5 bases, with 12 bases between them. CDR3 region: CASKDRLDEQYF. The CDR3 region has the DNA TGTGCCAGTAAGGACCGCTTGGACGAGCAGTACTTC.

V and J are TRBV5-1 and TRBJ2-2; D may be TRBD2 (6 bases). Germline V CDR1 and CDR2: SGHRS, YFSETQ. CDR3 length: 15 residues. Trimming left V 6 bases short and J 8 bases short, with 20 bases between. The CDR3 nucleotides read TGCGCCAGCAAGGGACTTTCTAAATCGGAAGGGGAGCTGTTTTTT. Its translation is CASKGLSKSEGELFF.

The chain uses TRBV5-6 and TRBJ1-4, with D possibly matching TRBD1 (5 bases). This CDR3 contains 16 residues. Trimming removed 0 bases at V and 3 bases at J, with 12 bases between. Germline values: CDR1 SGHDT, CDR2 YYEEEE. The CDR3 DNA reads as TGTGCCAGCAGCTTGGCCTGGAGACAGTCTAATGAAAAACTGTTTTTT. Translation gives CASSLAWRQSNEKLFF. Looking up the rest from reference TRBV5-6 and TRBJ1-4 gives the full variable domain: DAGVTQSPTHLIKTRGQQVTLRCSPKSGHDTVSWYQQALGQGPQFIFQYYEEEERQRGNFPDRFSGHQFPNYSSELNVNALLLGDSALYLCASSLAWRQSNEKLFFGSGTQLSVL.

The rearrangement joins TRBV6-1 to TRBJ2-3; 9 bases agree with TRBD2. V lost 1 base and J lost 0; bases outside the gene matches: 2. This CDR3 spans 16 amino acids. CDR1 is MNHNS, CDR2 SASEGT, per germline. CDR3 sequence: CASSEGLAASTDTQYF. The CDR3 DNA is TGTGCCAGCAGTGAAGGACTAGCGGCTAGCACAGATACGCAGTATTTT.

J is TRBJ1-3 and V is TRBV7-9; TRBD1 aligns across 10 bases. V lost 5 bases, J lost 4 bases, and 5 bases stayed unmatched. This CDR3 has 15 amino acids. Germline V lookup: CDR1 SEHNR, CDR2 FQNEAQ (reference sequence). DNA of the CDR3: TGTGCCAGCAGCACGGACAGGGGGAACGGAAACACCATATATTTT. Encoded protein: CASSTDRGNGNTIYF.

The gene calls are TRBV28 and TRBJ1-5; D not certain. The CDR3 length is 12 residues. Germline assignment: CDR1 MDHEN and CDR2 SYDVKM. The ends were cut back, 4 bases at V and 7 bases at J, with 8 bases in the middle. CDR3 amino acids: CASSSGEQPQHF. Written as DNA, the CDR3 is TGTGCCAGCAGTTCCGGAGAGCAGCCCCAGCATTTT. Drawing the rest from reference TRBV28 and TRBJ1-5, the complete variable domain is DVKVTQSSRYLVKRTGEKVFLECVQDMDHENMFWYRQDPGLGLRLIYFSYDVKMKEKGDIPEGYSVSREKKERFSLILESASTNQTSMYLCASSSGEQPQHFGDGTRLSIL.

The V call is TRBV27, the J call TRBJ1-5; 7 bases agree with TRBD1. Germline-derived CDR1 and CDR2 are MNHEY and SMNVEV (reference sequence). Trimming removed 4 bases from V and 4 bases from J; junction bases left unmatched: 4. CDR3 length equals 14 residues. CDR3 in DNA: TGTGCCAGCAGTTCCACAGGGGATAATCAGCCCCAGCATTTT. Translating gives CASSSTGDNQPQHF.

This CDR3 reads CASSGTTGGSQPQHF. Here the CDR3 DNA reads TGTGCCAGCAGTGGAACGACAGGGGGAAGTCAGCCCCAGCATTTT. The gene calls are TRBV6-1 and TRBJ1-5; 9 bases agree with TRBD1. Per the germline V gene, CDR1 is MNHNS and CDR2 is SASEGT. The V gene end was trimmed by 4 bases and the J gene end by 6 bases; junction bases not matched to a gene: 7. The CDR3 is made up of 15 amino acids.

The rearrangement links TRBV7-2 to TRBJ2-5, with a tentative D call TRBD1 (5 bases). V gave up 4 bases and J gave up 5 bases, with 17 bases separating them. The CDR3 spans 15 residues. Per germline, CDR1 SGHTA and CDR2 FQGNSA. The CDR3 loop is CASSSLFAGMETQYF. For the CDR3, the DNA is TGTGCCAGCAGCTCCCTTTTTGCAGGGATGGAGACCCAGTACTTC.

The chain couples TRBV7-2 to TRBJ2-2, with 9 bases fitting TRBD2. The germline V gene encodes CDR1 SGHTA and CDR2 FQGNSA. Unmatched junction bases numbered 11, after V lost 4 bases and J lost 2 bases. The CDR3 is 18 residues long. CDR3 residues: CASSYRGSGRGNTGELFF. As DNA, the CDR3 is TGTGCCAGCAGCTACAGGGGTAGCGGGAGAGGTAACACCGGGGAGCTGTTTTTT.

The rearrangement uses TRBV5-1 and TRBJ2-2, with D possibly matching TRBD1 (5 bases). From germline, CDR1 is SGHRS and CDR2 YFSETQ. V lost 0 bases and J lost 2, with 8 bases in between. There are 15 residues in the CDR3. The CDR3: CASSLAQGNTGELFF. The DNA for the CDR3 is TGCGCCAGCAGCTTGGCCCAGGGAAACACCGGGGAGCTGTTTTTT.

The chain's CDR3 is CASSLDWETGANVLTF. CDR3 sequence (DNA): TGTGCCAGCAGCTTAGATTGGGAAACTGGGGCCAACGTCCTGACTTTC. The V and J genes are TRBV11-2 and TRBJ2-6; D not resolved. CDR3 size: 16 residues. Per germline, CDR1 SGHAT and CDR2 FQNNGV. V lost 0 bases and J lost 2, with 8 bases in between.

The chain carries TRBV7-2 and TRBJ1-5, with 9 positions matching TRBD1. Germline V lookup: CDR1 SGHTA, CDR2 FQGNSA. V was pared by 5 bases and J by 5 bases, with 4 bases of the junction left unmatched. This CDR3 spans 14 amino acids. CDR3 bases: TGTGCCAGCAGCCTGGGACAGGGCGATCAGCCCCAGCATTTT. Protein: CASSLGQGDQPQHF.

The V gene is TRBV4-1, the J gene TRBJ2-4; tentatively, D is TRBD1 (6 bases). V was clipped by 1 base and J by 7 bases, with 8 bases between them. The CDR3 sequence is 13 residues long. From germline, CDR1 is MGHRA and CDR2 YSYEKL. The CDR3 protein is CASSQGGQNIQYF. The CDR3 bases are TGCGCCAGCAGCCAAGGAGGACAGAACATTCAGTACTTC.

Concerning this clone: This same CDR3 is encoded by further DNA sequences in the sample. V is TRBV5-6 and J is TRBJ2-2, with D uncertain. The ends were cut back, 0 bases at V and 4 bases at J, with 13 bases in the middle. Germline V gene sequence: CDR1 SGHDT, CDR2 YYEEEE. The CDR3 is made up of 16 amino acids. Here the CDR3 reads CASSLEGSPTTGELFF. The CDR3 nucleotides are TGTGCCAGCAGCTTGGAAGGTTCACCGACCACCGGGGAGCTGTTTTTT.

The chain combines TRBV10-3 with TRBJ1-1, with a weak D call TRBD1 (6 bases). The CDR3 length is 14 residues. Germline CDR1 ENHRY, CDR2 SYGVKD. V shed 6 bases and J shed 0 bases, with 11 bases lying between them. CDR3 bases: TGTGCCATCAGGATGGACAGAGTGAACACTGAAGCTTTCTTT. Protein sequence: CAIRMDRVNTEAFF.

The rearrangement uses TRBV30 and TRBJ1-2; a weak D match, TRBD1 (6 bases). CDR1 is GTSNPN and CDR2 is SVGIG in the germline V gene (reference sequence). This CDR3 contains 13 residues. Deletions cut 2 bases from V and 0 bases from J, with 7 bases between. The CDR3: CAWSWTANYGYTF. CDR3 DNA: TGTGCCTGGAGTTGGACAGCTAACTATGGCTACACCTTC.

J is TRBJ2-7 and V is TRBV29-1; 8 bases are a match to TRBD1. The CDR3 covers 15 residues. From germline, CDR1 is SQVTM and CDR2 ANQGSEA. Trimming at V came to 2 bases and at J to 3 bases, leaving 9 bases not matched to a gene. CDR3 in amino acids: CSVEKKGQGNYEQYF. As DNA, the CDR3 is TGCAGCGTTGAAAAAAAAGGACAGGGAAACTACGAGCAGTACTTC.

Only a few counts were recorded for this clone. J is TRBJ2-2 and V is TRBV5-1; 9 bases fit TRBD1. The length of the CDR3 is 14 residues. V shed 8 bases, J shed 4 bases, and the junction held 6 bases outside the gene matches. CDR1 and CDR2 (germline): SGHRS, YFSETQ. This CDR3 reads CARTQGAGTGELFF. The CDR3 nucleotides read TGCGCCAGGACACAGGGGGCCGGCACCGGGGAGCTGTTTTTT. The full variable domain, in which reference TRBV5-1 and TRBJ2-2 provide the parts outside the CDR3, is KAGVTQTPRYLIKTRGQQVTLSCSPISGHRSVSWYQQTPGQGLQFLFEYFSETQRNKGNFPGRFSGRQFSNSRSEMNVSTLELGDSALYLCARTQGAGTGELFFGEGSRLTVL.

Of note for this clone: Relative to the germline gene, one junction end is altered; a read error may explain this. The CDR3 DNA follows: TGCGCCAGCAGTTTGGGGTCACTAGCGGGGGGGCCGGATTACAATGAGCAGTTCTTC. Its protein product is CASSLGSLAGGPDYNEQFF. The rearrangement links TRBV5-1 to TRBJ2-1; 13 bases are a match to TRBD2. Germline CDR1 is SGHRS and CDR2 is YFSETQ. The CDR3 contains 19 residues. Filled out from reference TRBV5-1 and TRBJ2-1, the complete variable domain reads KAGVTQTPRYLIKTRGQQVTLSCSPISGHRSVSWYQQTPGQGLQFLFEYFSETQRNKGNFPGRFSGRQFSNSRSEMNVSTLELGDSALYLCASSLGSLAGGPDYNEQFFGPGTRLTVL.

This chain's CDR3 is CASSLNGADQGETQYF. The DNA of the CDR3 is TGTGCCAGCAGCTTAAATGGGGCAGATCAAGGGGAGACCCAGTACTTC. The J gene is TRBJ2-5, the V gene TRBV7-3; D possibly corresponds to TRBD1 (5 bases). In germline, CDR1 is SGHTA, CDR2 FQGTGA. V was cut by 1 base and J by 5 bases, with 17 bases left in between. The CDR3 totals 16 residues. The complete variable domain, with remaining parts taken from reference TRBV7-3 and TRBJ2-5, reads GAGVSQTPSNKVTEKGKYVELRCDPISGHTALYWYRQSLGQGPEFLIYFQGTGAADDSGLPNDRFFAVRPEGSVSTLKIQRTERGDSAVYLCASSLNGADQGETQYFGPGTRLLVL.

This clone was seen a single time. In DNA, the CDR3 is TGTGCCAGCAGGAGCAGGGAGGGGGAGTTAGAAGGCTACACCTTC. Its translation is CASRSREGELEGYTF. The chain uses TRBV5-6 and TRBJ1-2, with D maybe TRBD1 (6 bases). Germline CDR1 is SGHDT and CDR2 is YYEEEE. V was pared by 5 bases and J by 8 bases, with 22 bases between. The CDR3 totals 15 residues.

V gene TRBV5-1 combines with J gene TRBJ2-7; TRBD2 aligns across 16 bases. Germline V CDR1 and CDR2: SGHRS, YFSETQ. J was trimmed by 0 bases and V by 3 bases; bases with no gene match: 3. CDR3 length: 17 residues. CDR3: CASSWGLAGGPSYEQYF. CDR3 sequence (DNA): TGCGCCAGCAGCTGGGGACTAGCGGGAGGGCCCTCCTACGAGCAGTACTTC.

The chain joins TRBV30 to TRBJ2-2; perhaps D is TRBD1 or TRBD2 (5 bases each). V lost 1 base to trimming and J lost 3 bases, with 9 bases between them. The CDR3 is 14 residues long. Germline CDR1 reads GTSNPN; CDR2 reads SVGIG (reference sequence). CDR3 loop: CAWSGGSYTGELFF. The CDR3 coding sequence is TGTGCCTGGAGTGGGGGGTCTTACACCGGGGAGCTGTTTTTT.

The J gene is TRBJ2-2, the V gene TRBV7-3, with D unresolved. Trimming took 0 bases from V and 6 from J, leaving 8 bases between them. The CDR3 is 14 residues long. Germline V gene sequence: CDR1 SGHTA, CDR2 FQGTGA. CDR3 nucleotide sequence: TGTGCCAGCAGCTTAACTTATGGGGCCGGGGAGCTGTTTTTT. Translated, it gives CASSLTYGAGELFF. Variable domain in full (rest from reference TRBV7-3 and TRBJ2-2): GAGVSQTPSNKVTEKGKYVELRCDPISGHTALYWYRQSLGQGPEFLIYFQGTGAADDSGLPNDRFFAVRPEGSVSTLKIQRTERGDSAVYLCASSLTYGAGELFFGEGSRLTVL.